At least ten counts were recorded for the clone carrying this T cell receptor (beta chain). What it binds is not known. RNA transcripts served as the template for amplifying TCR beta CDR3 regions. During a first-round RT-PCR of the TCR CDR3, the HTBI primer set was used. TCRdb fed the multiplex PCR reads into MiXCR, producing one record per CDR3 protein. The sample holds around 340,000 distinct CDR3 sequences; about 14% are singletons and the top ten take around 24%. Diagnostic assessment was based on clinical symptoms, serum thyroxine and TRAb, thyroid ultrasound and orbital computed tomography. The source of the sample is a study of T cells in Graves' hyperthyroidism and ophthalmopathy. Study-level findings and limits: Ophthalmopathy, which appeared later, was predicted by the model a median approximately 6 months before onset.

This TCR derives from a woman aged 30 to 39 with Graves' hyperthyroidism. The material sequenced was blood.

CDR3 bases: TGTGCCAGCGACTCGGGGACTAGCACAGATACGCAGTATTTT. Translating gives CASDSGTSTDTQYF. J is TRBJ2-3 and V is TRBV6-1; TRBD2 might be the D (6 bases). The germline gives CDR1 MNHNS, CDR2 SASEGT. Trimming cost V 8 bases and J 0 bases, with 12 bases left between them. The CDR3 consists of 14 residues.